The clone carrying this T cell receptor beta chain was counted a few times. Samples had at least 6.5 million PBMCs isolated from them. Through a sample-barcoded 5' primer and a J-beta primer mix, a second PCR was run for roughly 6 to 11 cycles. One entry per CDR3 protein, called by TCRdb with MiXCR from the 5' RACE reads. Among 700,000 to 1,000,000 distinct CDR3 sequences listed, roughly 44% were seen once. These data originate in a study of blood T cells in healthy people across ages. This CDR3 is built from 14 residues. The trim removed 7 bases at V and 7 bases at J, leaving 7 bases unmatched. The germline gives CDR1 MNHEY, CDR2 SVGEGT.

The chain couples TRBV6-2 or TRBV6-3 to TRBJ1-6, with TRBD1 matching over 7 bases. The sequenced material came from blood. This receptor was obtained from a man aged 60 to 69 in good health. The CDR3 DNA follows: TGTGCCAGCACCTGGGGACAGACAAATTCACCCCTCCACTTT. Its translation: CASTWGQTNSPLHF.